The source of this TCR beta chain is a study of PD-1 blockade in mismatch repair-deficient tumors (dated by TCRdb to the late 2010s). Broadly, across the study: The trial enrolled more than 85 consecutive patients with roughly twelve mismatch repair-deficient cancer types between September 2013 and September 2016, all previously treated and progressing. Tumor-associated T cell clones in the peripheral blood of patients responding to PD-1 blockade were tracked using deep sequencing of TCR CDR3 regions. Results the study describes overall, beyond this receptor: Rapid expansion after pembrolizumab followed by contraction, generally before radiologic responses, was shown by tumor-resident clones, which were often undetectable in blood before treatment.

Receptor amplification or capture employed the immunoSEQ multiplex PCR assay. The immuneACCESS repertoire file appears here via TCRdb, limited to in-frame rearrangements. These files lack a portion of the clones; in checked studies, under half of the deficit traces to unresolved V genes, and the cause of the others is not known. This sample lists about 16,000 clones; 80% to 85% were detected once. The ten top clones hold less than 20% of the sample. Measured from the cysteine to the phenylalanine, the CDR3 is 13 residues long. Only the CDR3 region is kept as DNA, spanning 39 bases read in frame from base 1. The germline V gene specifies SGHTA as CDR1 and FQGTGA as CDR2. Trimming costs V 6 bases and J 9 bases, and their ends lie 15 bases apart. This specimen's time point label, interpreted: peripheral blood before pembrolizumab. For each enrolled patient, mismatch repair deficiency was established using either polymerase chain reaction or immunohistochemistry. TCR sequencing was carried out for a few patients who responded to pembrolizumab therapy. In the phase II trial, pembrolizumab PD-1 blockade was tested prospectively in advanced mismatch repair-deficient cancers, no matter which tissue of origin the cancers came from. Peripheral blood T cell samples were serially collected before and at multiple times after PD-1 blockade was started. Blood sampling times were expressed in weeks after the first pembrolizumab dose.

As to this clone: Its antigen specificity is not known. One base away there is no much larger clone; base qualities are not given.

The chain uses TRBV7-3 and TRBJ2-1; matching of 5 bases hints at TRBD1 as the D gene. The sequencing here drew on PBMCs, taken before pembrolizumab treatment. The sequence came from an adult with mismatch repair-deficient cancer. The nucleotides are TGTGCCAGCAGTTTGACAGCTCGGAGTGAGCAGTTCTTC. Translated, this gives CASSLTARSEQFF.